This TCR beta chain came from a study of shared clonotypes between healthy human individuals (dated by TCRdb to the early 2020s). General notes on the study: The cohort included a few men and a couple of women between 18 and 49 years of age. The study deeply sequenced blood TCR repertoires of about 5 healthy adults to estimate repertoire size and the extent of clonotype sharing between individuals. Per donor, leukapheresis produced somewhere between about 0.9 and 9 billion PBMCs. Different laboratories and diverse techniques were used to prepare libraries and sequence TCR repertoires, to increase sequencing depth and limit assay-specific biases. The investigation overall reported the following: Because the study included a small number of donors, the genetic and exposure-history diversity represented was limited. Pairwise subsampling indicated that sequencing depth was expected to affect the degree of clonotype sharing among donors. Only blood was sampled, and tissue TCR repertoires likely differ from those in blood.

This clone appeared once. Its antigen remains unidentified. No base-level quality is on record; no much larger clone is a single base apart. The donors were healthy, HIV-negative adults with no recently reported acute infections or vaccinations. Only Caucasian adults living in Nashville, Tennessee, USA were represented among the donors. For unsorted samples, 90 million or so PBMCs were counted and genomic DNA was extracted with the QIAamp DNA Blood Mini kit. After blood collection by leukapheresis, PBMCs were isolated using Ficoll-Histopaque density gradient centrifugation and then cryopreserved in the vapor phase of liquid nitrogen. CDR1 and CDR2 (LNHDA, SQIVND) derive from the germline V gene (reference sequence). The CDR3 runs 14 residues from the cysteine to the phenylalanine. Left in the record is the CDR3 DNA by itself, 42 bases read in frame from the first base. The germline ends are 11 bases apart after V is trimmed by 5 bases and J by 1 base.

TCR CDR3 regions were amplified from genomic DNA by multiplex PCR using the deep immunoSEQ assay. For each cell subset, the extracted genomic DNA was distributed evenly across all wells of several immunoSEQ 96-well plates, and each plate served as one replicate. For unsorted PBMC, approximately 0.3 ug of genomic DNA, equivalent to around 30,000 T cell genomes, went into each replicate PCR. Genomic DNA from unsorted PBMC was sequenced over ten immunoSEQ deep assay plates. The purified libraries were quantified using a Qubit 3.0 fluorometer, sized with a Bioanalyzer 2100, and then quantified again using the KAPA Library Quantification kit. Every immunoSEQ 96-well plate was sequenced on a separate single-read 150-cycle Illumina NextSeq 550 flow cell. Per the authors' processing: Because the immunoSEQ output included only junctional sequences and no quality scores, the filtering could not be the same as the filtering used for full-length reads. To assign V/J genes and CDR3, sequences were annotated against IMGT germline references using PyIR, a Python wrapper for IgBLAST v1.9. Reads were removed for weak V/J assignments (E-value above 1e-6), missing CDR3, stop codons, out-of-frame junctions, or ambiguous translated residues. V3J clonotypes were defined as sequences sharing the same inferred V gene, J gene, and CDR3 amino acid sequence. To compute the percentage overlap between repertoires, the number of shared unique clonotypes was divided by the size of the smaller repertoire. Repertoire richness was assessed with RTK rarefaction, the Chao1 estimator, and Recon v2.1 estimates of unobserved clonotypes. The table was pulled from immuneACCESS by TCRdb, which kept in-frame rearrangements only. Such tables lose some clones; where checked, under half of the loss comes from unresolved V genes, and the rest has no known cause. V, J and clone size reflect that table, while D and trimming were determined from the DNA. Present in this sample are approximately 510,000 clones, approximately 79% of which were seen just once. Together, the top ten hold approximately 13% of the sample.

In this chain, TRBV19 is recombined with TRBJ1-1, with the D segment identity uncertain. This TCR was sampled from a woman between 35 and 50 years old in good health. Some clones in this sample may be carry-over from other donors' samples. The sequenced sample consisted of PBMCs. The nucleotide sequence reads TGTGCCAGTAGTGGCGGACGAACGAACACTGAAGCTTTCTTT. Translated, it gives CASSGGRTNTEAFF.